Below, 26 T cell receptor beta chains from the same sample are listed, as sequenced in a study of blood T cell repertoires in COVID-19. Produced via immunoSEQ multiplex PCR; TCRdb's table is partial and in-frame only. The sample records under 250,000 clones, approximately 85% being singletons. Input material: peripheral blood. The receptors stem from a man aged 45-65 years with COVID-19, enrolled during active disease.

The chain couples TRBV5-1 to TRBJ1-1; D is possibly TRBD1 (6 bases). Between the trimmed V and J ends, which lost 1 base and 1 base, there was a span of 11 bases. Germline lookup yields CDR1 SGHRS and CDR2 YFSETQ. The CDR3 spans 15 residues. The CDR3 nucleotides are TGCGCCAGCAGCTTGTTTGGGGACAAGAACACTGAAGCTTTCTTT. Amino acid sequence: CASSLFGDKNTEAFF.

The chain joins TRBV18 to TRBJ1-1; no clear D. From germline, CDR1 is KGHSH and CDR2 LQKENI. This CDR3 is 12 amino acids long. V was pared by 2 bases and J by 5 bases, with 6 bases between. This chain's CDR3 is CASSPVRTEAFF. As DNA, the CDR3 is TGTGCCAGCTCACCAGTCAGAACTGAAGCTTTCTTT.

The V and J genes are TRBV7-2 and TRBJ2-3; 10 bases agree with TRBD2. The junction had 10 bases not matched to a gene; V was cut back by 5 bases and J by 5 bases. The CDR3 loop spans 16 amino acids. In germline, CDR1 is SGHTA, CDR2 FQGNSA. In nucleotides, the CDR3 is TGTGCCAGCAGCCCGCAGAGCGGGGGGGCGAGAGATACGCAGTATTTT. Amino acids: CASSPQSGGARDTQYF.

V gene TRBV28 combines with J gene TRBJ2-1; 10 nucleotides align to TRBD2. Germline V gives CDR1 MDHEN, CDR2 SYDVKM. V lost 5 bases, J lost 7 bases, and 8 bases stayed unmatched. The CDR3 is 15 amino acids. The CDR3 region has the DNA TGTGCCAGCAGTGGCCAGCGGGGGGGCAGGAATGAGCAGTTCTTC. It specifies CASSGQRGGRNEQFF.

The rearrangement links TRBV2 to TRBJ1-5; 9 nucleotides match TRBD1. CDR3 length: 14 amino acids. V was clipped by 7 bases and J by 1 base; unmatched bases: 2. Per the germline V gene, CDR1 is SNHLY and CDR2 is FYNNEI. CDR3 nucleotide sequence: TGTGCCAGCAAAGGGACAGGGAGCAATCAGCCCCAGCATTTT. Translated: CASKGTGSNQPQHF. The whole variable domain, remainder taken from reference TRBV2 and TRBJ1-5, is EPEVTQTPSHQVTQMGQEVILRCVPISNHLYFYWYRQILGQKVEFLVSFYNNEISEKSEIFDDQFSVERPDGSNFTLKIRSTKLEDSAMYFCASKGTGSNQPQHFGDGTRLSIL.

V is TRBV7-6 and J is TRBJ2-2; 11 bases line up with TRBD2. Germline assignment: CDR1 SGHVS and CDR2 FNYEAQ. This CDR3 is 16 amino acids long. The V segment lost 5 bases and the J segment 7 bases; nucleotides outside the gene matches: 9. The CDR3 protein is CASSRLAGGINGELFF. DNA for the CDR3: TGTGCCAGCAGCCGATTAGCGGGGGGGATTAACGGGGAGCTGTTTTTT.

This chain uses TRBV24-1 with TRBJ1-4; 7 positions match TRBD1. The J segment lost 5 bases and the V segment lost 3 bases, leaving 8 bases of the junction unmatched. Germline lookup yields CDR1 KGHDR and CDR2 SFDVKD. The CDR3 is 16 amino acids. This CDR3 reads CATSDATGTANEKLFF. The CDR3, as DNA: TGTGCCACCAGTGATGCAACCGGGACAGCAAATGAAAAACTGTTTTTT.

This clone appeared a single time. This chain links TRBV4-3 with TRBJ2-3; TRBD1 aligns across 9 bases. CDR3 length equals 16 residues. V lost 2 bases and J lost 3; bases outside the gene matches: 6. CDR1 and CDR2 (germline): LGHNA, YSLEER. CDR3 loop: CASSQLTGGGTDTQYF. CDR3 sequence (DNA): TGCGCCAGCAGCCAACTGACAGGGGGGGGGACAGATACGCAGTATTTT.

In this sample, this clone turned up a few times. The chain links TRBV25-1 to TRBJ1-4; maybe TRBD1 (5 bases). Trimming shortened V by 10 bases and J by 10 bases, and 13 bases separated the two germline ends. CDR3 size: 11 residues. The germline V gene encodes CDR1 MGHDK and CDR2 SYGVNS. Here the CDR3 DNA reads TGTGCCACCCGGGGGGGTCGAAAACTGTTTTTT. Residues: CATRGGRKLFF.

This chain connects TRBV9 to TRBJ2-5; 8 positions match TRBD1. V lost 3 bases and J lost 9; bases outside the gene matches: 10. The CDR3 is 14 amino acids. Germline CDR1 and CDR2: SGDLS and YYNGEE. The chain's CDR3 is CASSETGQGGAQYF. CDR3 nucleotides: TGTGCCAGCAGCGAAACTGGACAGGGTGGCGCCCAGTACTTC.

The CDR3 loop reads CAIRGVTGVFSEQYF. In DNA form, the CDR3 reads TGTGCCATCAGGGGGGTGACAGGGGTCTTCTCCGAGCAGTACTTC. The chain couples TRBV10-3 to TRBJ2-7, with 8 positions matching TRBD1. Germline V gene lookup returns CDR1 ENHRY and CDR2 SYGVKD. This CDR3 is 15 amino acids long. V lost 6 bases, J lost 6 bases, and 13 bases stayed unmatched.

This clone was counted a single time. V usage is TRBV2 and J usage is TRBJ1-5; D is unclear. Per the germline V gene, CDR1 is SNHLY and CDR2 is FYNNEI. Between the trimmed V and J ends, which lost 6 bases and 0 bases, there was a span of 15 bases. The CDR3 extends over 16 amino acids. The CDR3 DNA sequence: TGTGCCAGCAGCGTGGAGAGACCAGTTAGCAATCAGCCCCAGCATTTT. Protein sequence: CASSVERPVSNQPQHF. Full variable domain (missing parts from reference TRBV2 and TRBJ1-5): EPEVTQTPSHQVTQMGQEVILRCVPISNHLYFYWYRQILGQKVEFLVSFYNNEISEKSEIFDDQFSVERPDGSNFTLKIRSTKLEDSAMYFCASSVERPVSNQPQHFGDGTRLSIL.

The V and J genes are TRBV30 and TRBJ2-5; D is possibly TRBD2 (5 bases). The ends were cut back, 3 bases at V and 8 bases at J, with 19 bases in the middle. Germline CDR1 and CDR2: GTSNPN and SVGIG (reference sequence). This CDR3 has 14 amino acids. CDR3 residues: CAWSEGASVETQYF. The CDR3 DNA is TGTGCCTGGAGCGAGGGTGCGTCCGTTGAAACCCAGTACTTC.

The table lists this clone with many counts. Other DNA sequences in this sample translate to the same CDR3. J is TRBJ2-3 and V is TRBV5-1; the match to TRBD2 covers 9 bases. V lost 5 bases and J lost 4; bases outside the gene matches: 8. Germline CDR1 SGHRS, CDR2 YFSETQ. This CDR3 spans 15 amino acids. The CDR3 sequence: CASRKGAGGADTQYF. In nucleotides, the CDR3 is TGCGCCAGCAGGAAGGGAGCGGGGGGTGCAGATACGCAGTATTTT.

The chain uses TRBV2 and TRBJ2-2; tentative D call: TRBD2 (6 bases). CDR1 is SNHLY and CDR2 is FYNNEI in the germline V gene. The CDR3 runs to 15 residues. Trimming pared 4 bases from V and 5 bases from J, leaving 14 bases between. CDR3 amino acids: CASSGPGGFTGELFF. The CDR3 DNA reads TGTGCCAGCAGTGGACCCGGGGGTTTTACCGGGGAGCTGTTTTTT.

The chain links TRBV2 to TRBJ1-2, with D unclear. The V gene lost 2 bases and the J gene lost 5 bases, with 12 bases spanning the gap. The CDR3 length is 14 residues. Germline V gene lookup returns CDR1 SNHLY and CDR2 FYNNEI. CDR3 coding DNA: TGTGCCAGCAGTGAAACGAACAGTCTTTATGGCTACACCTTC. Its protein is CASSETNSLYGYTF.

This chain links TRBV14 with TRBJ1-2; 8 positions match TRBD1. The CDR3 sequence is 15 residues long. Germline V gene data show CDR1 as SGHDN and CDR2 as FVKESK. Unmatched junction bases numbered 7, after V lost 3 bases and J lost 4 bases. CDR3 nucleotides: TGTGCCAGCAGCCACTCCCAGGGGGCGATCTATGGCTACACCTTC. This translates into CASSHSQGAIYGYTF.

As DNA, the CDR3 is TGTGCCAGCAGCTCGCTAGGACTAGCGGGGTCCAATGAGCAGTTCTTC. It encodes CASSSLGLAGSNEQFF. The J gene is TRBJ2-1, the V gene TRBV7-8, with 12 positions matching TRBD2. Losses at the gene ends were 4 bases for V and 6 bases for J; bases not matched to a gene: 7. Germline CDR1 reads SGHVS; CDR2 reads FQNEAQ. The CDR3 has 16 amino acids.

This chain connects TRBV5-1 to TRBJ2-5; D possibly corresponds to TRBD1 (6 bases). V lost 4 bases to trimming and J lost 3 bases, with 16 bases between them. In germline, CDR1 is SGHRS, CDR2 YFSETQ. The CDR3 has 15 amino acids. In DNA, the CDR3 is TGCGCCAGCAGCGCAAATCAGGGGACCAAAGAGACCCAGTACTTC. Translation gives CASSANQGTKETQYF.

The rearrangement links TRBV6-5 to TRBJ1-3; 9 bases agree with TRBD1. The CDR3 is 14 residues long. With V trimmed by 4 bases and J by 6 bases, 4 bases remained unmatched. Germline V gene lookup returns CDR1 MNHEY and CDR2 SVGAGI. CDR3 in amino acids: CASSWGQGENTIYF. The CDR3 DNA sequence: TGTGCCAGCAGTTGGGGACAGGGAGAAAACACCATATATTTT.

The chain recombines TRBV28 with TRBJ2-3; TRBD1 matches 8 bases. The CDR3 has 16 amino acids. CDR1 is MDHEN, CDR2 SYDVKM, per germline. V lost 8 bases and J lost 2; bases outside the gene matches: 12. As DNA, the CDR3 is TGTGCCAGCGGGTTCGCACAGGGGGATGTCACAGATACGCAGTATTTT. It translates to CASGFAQGDVTDTQYF.

The J gene is TRBJ2-3, the V gene TRBV10-3; TRBD1 matches 10 bases. CDR1 is ENHRY, CDR2 SYGVKD, per germline. The trim removed 10 bases at V and 2 bases at J, leaving 12 bases unmatched. There are 16 residues in the CDR3. The CDR3 DNA reads TGTGCCACCCACTCTGGGACAGGGGCCACCACAGATACGCAGTATTTT. It codes for CATHSGTGATTDTQYF.

The V call is TRBV30, the J call TRBJ2-1, with D perhaps matching TRBD1 (6 bases). V lost 2 bases to trimming and J lost 9 bases, with 11 bases between them. The CDR3 sequence is 12 residues long. Germline lookup yields CDR1 GTSNPN and CDR2 SVGIG (reference sequence). The CDR3 DNA follows: TGTGCCTGGAGTATACAGGGTCGTGAGCAGTTCTTC. Translation gives CAWSIQGREQFF.

V is TRBV28 and J is TRBJ1-2; D is uncertain. Germline CDR1 and CDR2: MDHEN and SYDVKM. Deletions cut 4 bases from V and 5 bases from J, with 14 bases between. This CDR3 has 14 amino acids. The CDR3: CASSSTRVWYGYTF. In DNA form, the CDR3 reads TGTGCCAGCAGTTCCACCCGGGTTTGGTATGGCTACACCTTC.

The chain couples TRBV12-3 or TRBV12-4 to TRBJ1-2; tentatively, D is TRBD1 (5 bases). The V gene lost 11 bases and the J gene lost 4 bases, with 14 bases spanning the gap. The CDR3 runs 12 residues. CDR3 nucleotide sequence: TGTGCCTCCCGGGGGTTTGGCTATGGCTACACCTTC. Its translation is CASRGFGYGYTF.

The chain is built from TRBV4-1 and TRBJ1-5; D call uncertain. From germline, CDR1 is MGHRA and CDR2 YSYEKL. The CDR3 consists of 18 residues. V was clipped by 0 bases and J by 4 bases, with 19 bases between them. CDR3 coding DNA: TGCGCCAGCAGCCAAGATGAAGGAGGCCTACAAAGGAATCAGCCCCAGCATTTT. Protein product: CASSQDEGGLQRNQPQHF.